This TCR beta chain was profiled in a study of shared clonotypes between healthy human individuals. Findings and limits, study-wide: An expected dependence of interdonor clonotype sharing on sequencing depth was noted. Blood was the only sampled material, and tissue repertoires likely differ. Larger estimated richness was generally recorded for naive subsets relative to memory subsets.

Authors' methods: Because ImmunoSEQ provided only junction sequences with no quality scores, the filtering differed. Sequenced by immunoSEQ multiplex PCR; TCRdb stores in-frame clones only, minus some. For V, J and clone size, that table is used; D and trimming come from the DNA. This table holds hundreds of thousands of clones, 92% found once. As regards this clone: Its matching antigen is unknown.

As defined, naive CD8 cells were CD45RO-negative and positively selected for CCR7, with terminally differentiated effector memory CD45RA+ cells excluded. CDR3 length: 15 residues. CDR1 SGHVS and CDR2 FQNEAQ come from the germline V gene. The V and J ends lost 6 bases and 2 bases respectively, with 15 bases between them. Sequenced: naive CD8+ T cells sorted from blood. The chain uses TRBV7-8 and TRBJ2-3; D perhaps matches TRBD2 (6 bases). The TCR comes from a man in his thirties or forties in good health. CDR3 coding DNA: TGTGCCAGCAGAAGCTTTTCGGGAGTCACAGATACGCAGTATTTT. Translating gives CASRSFSGVTDTQYF.